This T cell receptor beta chain is from a study of vaccination effects on CD4 cells after COVID-19. This clone was seen only once. The antigen is not known. The CDR3 spans 17 residues. CDR1 and CDR2 (germline): SGHRS, YFSETQ. The V and J ends lost 0 bases and 5 bases, in that order; junction bases with no gene match: 7. Antigen-specific CD4+ T cells were expanded (with viral peptide pools) by the ViraFEST assay ahead of sequencing. Isolating CD4+ T cells followed more than eight days of culture. Sequenced by immunoSEQ multiplex PCR; TCRdb stores in-frame clones only, minus some. The repertoire includes under 65,000 clones, roughly 80% of them detected once, and about 2.3% sits in the top ten.

The gene calls are TRBV5-1 and TRBJ2-3; 12 bases map to TRBD1. The material was CD4+ T cells from PBMCs cultured with HCoV-229E spike peptides, obtained before COVID-19 vaccination. The receptor was derived from a human donor who received a COVID-19 vaccine. CDR3 coding DNA: TGCGCCAGCAGCTTGGTTTATGGGACAGGGGGCGAAGATACGCAGTATTTT. It yields the protein CASSLVYGTGGEDTQYF. Filled out from reference TRBV5-1 and TRBJ2-3, the complete variable domain reads KAGVTQTPRYLIKTRGQQVTLSCSPISGHRSVSWYQQTPGQGLQFLFEYFSETQRNKGNFPGRFSGRQFSNSRSEMNVSTLELGDSALYLCASSLVYGTGGEDTQYFGPGTRLTVL.